This TCR beta chain was recorded in a study of blood T cell repertoires in COVID-19. Study in general: Researchers got acute and convalescent COVID-19 samples from the United States, Italy and Spain. PBMCs, B-cell-depleted T cells, or T cells provided the cDNA or gDNA that made up the material.

This clone has more than one count but fewer than ten. In the same sample, other DNA sequences code for this CDR3. V lost 0 bases to trimming and J lost 0 bases, with 9 bases between them. Germline V gives CDR1 LNHNV, CDR2 YYDKDF (reference sequence). The CDR3 spans 15 residues. Study processing details: Nucleated cell counts were estimated from reference gene primer amplification. TCRdb's table, derived via immunoSEQ multiplex PCR, lists solely in-frame clones and lacks some. V, J and clone size are taken as reported in that table, and D and trimming were inferred from the DNA itself. Counted here are about 230,000 clones, around 83% occurring once; the ten biggest clones make up around 2.4%.

The rearrangement joins TRBV15 to TRBJ2-7; D is perhaps TRBD1 (5 bases). Input material: peripheral blood. The TCR was taken from a man aged 35 to 55 who had recovered from COVID-19. DNA for the CDR3: TGTGCCACCAGCAGAGATCAGGGTCACTCCTACGAGCAGTACTTC. As protein: CATSRDQGHSYEQYF.